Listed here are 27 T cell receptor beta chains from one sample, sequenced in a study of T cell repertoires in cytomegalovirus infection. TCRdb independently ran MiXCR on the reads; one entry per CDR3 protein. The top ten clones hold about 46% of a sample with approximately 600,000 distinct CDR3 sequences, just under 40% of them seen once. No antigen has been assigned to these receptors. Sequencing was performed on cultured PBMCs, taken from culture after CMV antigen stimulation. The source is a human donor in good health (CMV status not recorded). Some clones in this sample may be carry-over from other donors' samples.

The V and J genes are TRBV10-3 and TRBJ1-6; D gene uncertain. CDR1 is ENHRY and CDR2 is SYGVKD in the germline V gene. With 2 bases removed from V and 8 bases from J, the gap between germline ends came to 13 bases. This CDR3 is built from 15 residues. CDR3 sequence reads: CAISEPSQADSPLHF. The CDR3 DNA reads TGTGCCATCAGTGAGCCTTCTCAGGCGGATTCACCCCTCCACTTT.

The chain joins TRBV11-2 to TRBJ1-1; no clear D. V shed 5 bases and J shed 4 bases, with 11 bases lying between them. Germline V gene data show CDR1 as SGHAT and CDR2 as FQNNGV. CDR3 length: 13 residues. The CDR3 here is CASSRREGTEAFF. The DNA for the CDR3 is TGTGCCAGCAGCCGCCGGGAAGGCACTGAAGCTTTCTTT.

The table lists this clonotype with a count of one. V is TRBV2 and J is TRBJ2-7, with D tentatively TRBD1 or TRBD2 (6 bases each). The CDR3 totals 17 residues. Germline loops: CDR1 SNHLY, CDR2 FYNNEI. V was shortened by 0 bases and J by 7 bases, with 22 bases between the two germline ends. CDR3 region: CASSEALRGTSPREQYF. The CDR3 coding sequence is TGTGCCAGCAGTGAAGCGCTTCGGGGGACATCGCCTCGGGAGCAGTACTTC.

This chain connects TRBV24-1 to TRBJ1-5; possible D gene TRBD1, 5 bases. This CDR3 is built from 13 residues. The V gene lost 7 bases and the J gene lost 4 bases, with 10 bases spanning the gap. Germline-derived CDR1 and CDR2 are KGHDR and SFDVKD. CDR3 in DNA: TGTGCCACCAGCGGGGACGGGAATCAGCCCCAGCATTTT. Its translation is CATSGDGNQPQHF.

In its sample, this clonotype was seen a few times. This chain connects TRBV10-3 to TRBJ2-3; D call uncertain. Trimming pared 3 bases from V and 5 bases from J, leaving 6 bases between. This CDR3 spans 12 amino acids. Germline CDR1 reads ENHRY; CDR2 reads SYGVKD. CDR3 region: CAISESRDTQYF. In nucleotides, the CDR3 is TGTGCCATCAGTGAATCGAGAGATACGCAGTATTTT.

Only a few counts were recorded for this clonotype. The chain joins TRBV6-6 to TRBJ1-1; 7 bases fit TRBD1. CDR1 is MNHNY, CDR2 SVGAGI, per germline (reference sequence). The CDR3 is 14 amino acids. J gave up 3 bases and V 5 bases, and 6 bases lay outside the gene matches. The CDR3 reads CASSQTGSDTEAFF. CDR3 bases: TGTGCCAGCAGTCAGACAGGGTCAGACACTGAAGCTTTCTTT.

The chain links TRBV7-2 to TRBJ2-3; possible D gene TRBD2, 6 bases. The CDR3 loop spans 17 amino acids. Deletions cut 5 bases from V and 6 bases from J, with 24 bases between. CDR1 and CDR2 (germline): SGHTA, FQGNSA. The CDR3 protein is CASSKPLARTLPDTQYF. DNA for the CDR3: TGTGCCAGCAGCAAGCCCCTAGCGCGAACCCTCCCGGATACGCAGTATTTT.

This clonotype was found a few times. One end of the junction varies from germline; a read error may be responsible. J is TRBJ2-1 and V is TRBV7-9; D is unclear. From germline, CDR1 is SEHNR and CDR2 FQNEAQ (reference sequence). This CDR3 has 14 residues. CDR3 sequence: CASSRVDSNNEQFF. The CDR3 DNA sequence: TGTGCCAGCAGCAGGGTTGACTCCAACAATGAGCAGTTCTTC.

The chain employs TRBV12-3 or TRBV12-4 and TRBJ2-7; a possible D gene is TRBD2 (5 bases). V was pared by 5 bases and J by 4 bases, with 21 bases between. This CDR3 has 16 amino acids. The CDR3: CASSPGVSEGSYEQYF. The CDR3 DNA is TGTGCCAGCAGTCCAGGCGTAAGCGAGGGCTCATACGAGCAGTACTTC.

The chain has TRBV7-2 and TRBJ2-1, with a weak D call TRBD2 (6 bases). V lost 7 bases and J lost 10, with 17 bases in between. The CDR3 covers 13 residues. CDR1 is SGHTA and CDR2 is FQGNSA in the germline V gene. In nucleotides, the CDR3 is TGTGCCAGCACCGGAGGGTGGAGACGGGAGCAGTTCTTC. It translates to CASTGGWRREQFF.

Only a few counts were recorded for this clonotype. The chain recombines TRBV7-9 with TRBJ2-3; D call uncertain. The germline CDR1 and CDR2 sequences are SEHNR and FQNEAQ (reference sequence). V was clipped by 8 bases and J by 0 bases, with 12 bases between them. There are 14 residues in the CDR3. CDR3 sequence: CASRPSASTDTQYF. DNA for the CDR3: TGTGCCAGCCGCCCCTCGGCTAGCACAGATACGCAGTATTTT.

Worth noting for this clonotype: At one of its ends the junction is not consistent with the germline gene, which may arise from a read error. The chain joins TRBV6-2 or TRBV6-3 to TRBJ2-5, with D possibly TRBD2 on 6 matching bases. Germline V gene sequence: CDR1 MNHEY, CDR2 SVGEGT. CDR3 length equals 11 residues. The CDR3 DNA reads TGTGCCAGCAGGGGGGGAGAGGCCCAGTACTTC. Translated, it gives CASRGGEAQYF.

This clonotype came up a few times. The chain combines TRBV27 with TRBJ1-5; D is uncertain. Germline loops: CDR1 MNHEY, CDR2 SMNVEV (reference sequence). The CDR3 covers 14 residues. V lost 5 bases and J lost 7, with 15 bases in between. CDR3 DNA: TGTGCCAGCAGTCCCGGCAGGAAGAACCAGCCCCAGCATTTT. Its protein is CASSPGRKNQPQHF.

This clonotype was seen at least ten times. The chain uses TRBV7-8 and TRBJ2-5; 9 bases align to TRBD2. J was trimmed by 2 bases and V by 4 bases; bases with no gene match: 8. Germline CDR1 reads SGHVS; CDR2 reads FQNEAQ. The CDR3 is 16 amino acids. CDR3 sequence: CASSSTSTSGQETQYF. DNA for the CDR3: TGTGCCAGCAGCTCCACGTCGACTAGCGGACAAGAGACCCAGTACTTC.

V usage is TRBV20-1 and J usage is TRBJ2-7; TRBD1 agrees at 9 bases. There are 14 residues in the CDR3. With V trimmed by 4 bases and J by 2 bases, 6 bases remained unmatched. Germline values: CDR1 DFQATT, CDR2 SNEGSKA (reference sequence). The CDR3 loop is CSAKSGTGTYEQYF. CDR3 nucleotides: TGCAGTGCTAAATCCGGGACAGGGACCTACGAGCAGTACTTC.

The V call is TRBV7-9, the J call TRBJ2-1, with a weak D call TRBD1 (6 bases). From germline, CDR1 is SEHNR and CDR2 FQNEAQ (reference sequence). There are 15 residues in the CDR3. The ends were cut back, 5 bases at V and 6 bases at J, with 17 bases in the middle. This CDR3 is CASSTTGTRPNEQFF. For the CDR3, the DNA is TGTGCCAGCAGCACAACAGGGACCCGTCCCAATGAGCAGTTCTTC.

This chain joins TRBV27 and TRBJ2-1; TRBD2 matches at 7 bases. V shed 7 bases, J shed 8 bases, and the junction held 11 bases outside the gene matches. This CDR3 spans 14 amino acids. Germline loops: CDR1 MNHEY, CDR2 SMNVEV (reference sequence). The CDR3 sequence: CASMRLAGLDEQFF. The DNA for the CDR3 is TGTGCCAGCATGAGACTAGCCGGGCTAGATGAGCAGTTCTTC.

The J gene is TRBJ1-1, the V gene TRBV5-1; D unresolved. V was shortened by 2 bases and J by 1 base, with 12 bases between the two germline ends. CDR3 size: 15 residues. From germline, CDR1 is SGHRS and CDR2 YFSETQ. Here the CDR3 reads CASSFLPTTNTEAFF. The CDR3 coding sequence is TGCGCCAGCAGCTTTTTACCGACAACGAACACTGAAGCTTTCTTT.

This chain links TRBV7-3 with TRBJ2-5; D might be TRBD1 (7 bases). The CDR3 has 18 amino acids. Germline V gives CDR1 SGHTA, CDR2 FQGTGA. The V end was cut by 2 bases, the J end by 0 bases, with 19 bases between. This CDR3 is CASSLVGRTGGYQETQYF. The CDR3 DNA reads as TGTGCCAGCAGCTTAGTGGGCCGGACAGGAGGGTACCAAGAGACCCAGTACTTC.

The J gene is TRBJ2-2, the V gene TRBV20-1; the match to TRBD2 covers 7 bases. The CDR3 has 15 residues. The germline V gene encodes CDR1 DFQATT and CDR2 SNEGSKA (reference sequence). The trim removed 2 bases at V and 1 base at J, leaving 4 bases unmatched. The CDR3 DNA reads TGCAGTGCTAGAACCAGCGGGGTGAACACCGGGGAGCTGTTTTTT. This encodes CSARTSGVNTGELFF.

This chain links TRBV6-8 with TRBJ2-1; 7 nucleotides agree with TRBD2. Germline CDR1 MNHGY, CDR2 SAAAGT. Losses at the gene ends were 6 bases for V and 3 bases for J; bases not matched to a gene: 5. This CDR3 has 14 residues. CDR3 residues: CASRRGLDYNEQFF. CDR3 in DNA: TGTGCCAGCAGACGAGGACTAGACTACAATGAGCAGTTCTTC.

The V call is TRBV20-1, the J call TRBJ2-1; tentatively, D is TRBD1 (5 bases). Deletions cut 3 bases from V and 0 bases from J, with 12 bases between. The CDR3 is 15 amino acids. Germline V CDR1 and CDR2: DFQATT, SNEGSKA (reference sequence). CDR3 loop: CSASPGIFSYNEQFF. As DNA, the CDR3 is TGCAGTGCTAGCCCAGGGATCTTCTCCTACAATGAGCAGTTCTTC.

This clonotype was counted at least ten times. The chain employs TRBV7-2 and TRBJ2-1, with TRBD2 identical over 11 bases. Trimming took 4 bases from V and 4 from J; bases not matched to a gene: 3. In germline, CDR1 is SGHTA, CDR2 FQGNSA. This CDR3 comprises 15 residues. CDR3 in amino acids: CASSSRTSGYNEQFF. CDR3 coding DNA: TGTGCCAGCAGCTCGCGGACTAGCGGGTACAATGAGCAGTTCTTC.

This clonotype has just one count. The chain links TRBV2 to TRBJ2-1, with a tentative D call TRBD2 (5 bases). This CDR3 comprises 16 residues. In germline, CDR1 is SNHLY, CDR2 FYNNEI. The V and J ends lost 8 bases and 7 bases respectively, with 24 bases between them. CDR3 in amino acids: CASGLRAPRSGNEQFF. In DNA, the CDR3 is TGTGCCAGCGGGCTCCGGGCCCCTCGTTCGGGGAATGAGCAGTTCTTC.

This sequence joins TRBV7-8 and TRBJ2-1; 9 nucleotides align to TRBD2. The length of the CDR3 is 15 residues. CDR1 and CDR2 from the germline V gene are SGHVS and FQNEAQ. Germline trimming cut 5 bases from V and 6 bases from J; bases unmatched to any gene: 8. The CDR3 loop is CASSTGLAPLNEQFF. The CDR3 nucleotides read TGTGCCAGCAGCACAGGACTAGCGCCACTCAATGAGCAGTTCTTC.

The CDR3 region is CASSMLGQEGNEQYF. DNA of the CDR3: TGTGCCAGTAGTATGTTGGGACAGGAGGGAAACGAGCAGTACTTC. The chain couples TRBV19 to TRBJ2-7; 8 bases map to TRBD1. Per germline, CDR1 LNHDA and CDR2 SQIVND (reference sequence). The length of the CDR3 is 15 residues. Trimming removed 3 bases from V and 5 bases from J; junction bases left unmatched: 9.

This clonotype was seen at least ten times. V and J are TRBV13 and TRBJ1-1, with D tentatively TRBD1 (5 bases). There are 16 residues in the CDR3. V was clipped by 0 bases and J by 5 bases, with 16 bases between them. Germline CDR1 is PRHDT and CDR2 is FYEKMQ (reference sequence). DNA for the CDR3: TGTGCCAGCAGCTTAGGGTGGTGGGTCTGGGGGACTGAAGCTTTCTTT. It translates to CASSLGWWVWGTEAFF.